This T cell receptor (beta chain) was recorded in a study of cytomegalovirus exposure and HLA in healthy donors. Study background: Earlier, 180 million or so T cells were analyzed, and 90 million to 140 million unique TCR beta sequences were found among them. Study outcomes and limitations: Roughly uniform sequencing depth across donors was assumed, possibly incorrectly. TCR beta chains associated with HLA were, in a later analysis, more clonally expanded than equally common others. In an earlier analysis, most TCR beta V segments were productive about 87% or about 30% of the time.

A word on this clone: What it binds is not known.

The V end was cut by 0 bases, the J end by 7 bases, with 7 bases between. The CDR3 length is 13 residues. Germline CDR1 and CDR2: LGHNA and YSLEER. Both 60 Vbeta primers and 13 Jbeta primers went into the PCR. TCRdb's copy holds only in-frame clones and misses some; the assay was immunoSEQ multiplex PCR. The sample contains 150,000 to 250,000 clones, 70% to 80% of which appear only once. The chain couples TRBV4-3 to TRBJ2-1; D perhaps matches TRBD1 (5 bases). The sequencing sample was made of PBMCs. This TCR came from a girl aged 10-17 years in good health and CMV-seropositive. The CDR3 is CASSQETENEQFF. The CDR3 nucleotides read TGCGCCAGCAGCCAAGAGACAGAGAATGAGCAGTTCTTC.